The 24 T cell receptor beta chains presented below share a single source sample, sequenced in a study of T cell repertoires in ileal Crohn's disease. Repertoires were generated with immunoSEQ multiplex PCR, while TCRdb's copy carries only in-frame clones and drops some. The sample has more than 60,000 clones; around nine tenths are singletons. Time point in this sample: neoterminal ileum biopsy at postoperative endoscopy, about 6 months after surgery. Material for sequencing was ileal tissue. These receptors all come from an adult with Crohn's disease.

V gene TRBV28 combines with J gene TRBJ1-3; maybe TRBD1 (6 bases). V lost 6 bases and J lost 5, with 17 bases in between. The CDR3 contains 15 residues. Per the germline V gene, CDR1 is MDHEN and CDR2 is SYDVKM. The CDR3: CASSFGAQGRNTIYF. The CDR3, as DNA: TGTGCCAGCAGCTTCGGGGCACAGGGCAGAAACACCATATATTTT.

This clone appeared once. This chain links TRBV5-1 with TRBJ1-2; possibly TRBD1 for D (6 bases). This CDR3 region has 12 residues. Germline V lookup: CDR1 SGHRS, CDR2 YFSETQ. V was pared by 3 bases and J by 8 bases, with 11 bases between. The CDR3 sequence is CASSYRADGYTF. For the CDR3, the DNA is TGCGCCAGCAGCTACAGGGCCGACGGCTACACCTTC. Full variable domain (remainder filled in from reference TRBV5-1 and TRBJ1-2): KAGVTQTPRYLIKTRGQQVTLSCSPISGHRSVSWYQQTPGQGLQFLFEYFSETQRNKGNFPGRFSGRQFSNSRSEMNVSTLELGDSALYLCASSYRADGYTFGSGTRLTVV.

CDR3 nucleotide sequence: TGCAGCGTGACGAGCGGGAGTGGAGATACGCAGTATTTT. Residues: CSVTSGSGDTQYF. The chain recombines TRBV29-1 with TRBJ2-3; 8 bases line up with TRBD2. The germline gives CDR1 SQVTM, CDR2 ANQGSEA. The V and J ends lost 6 bases and 5 bases, in that order; junction bases with no gene match: 7. The CDR3 extends over 13 amino acids.

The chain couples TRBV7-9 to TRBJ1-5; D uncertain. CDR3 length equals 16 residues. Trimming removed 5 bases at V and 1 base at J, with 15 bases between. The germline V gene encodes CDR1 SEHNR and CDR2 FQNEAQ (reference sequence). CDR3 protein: CASSPFGVGSNQPQHF. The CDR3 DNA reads TGTGCCAGCAGCCCTTTTGGAGTTGGGAGCAATCAGCCCCAGCATTTT.

This chain's CDR3 is CAISAQASGAYNEQFF. The CDR3 bases are TGTGCCATCAGTGCGCAGGCTAGCGGAGCCTACAATGAGCAGTTCTTC. The rearrangement links TRBV10-3 to TRBJ2-1; 7 bases align to TRBD2. V was pared by 4 bases and J by 2 bases, with 8 bases of the junction left unmatched. Germline V gene data show CDR1 as ENHRY and CDR2 as SYGVKD. This CDR3 region has 16 residues.

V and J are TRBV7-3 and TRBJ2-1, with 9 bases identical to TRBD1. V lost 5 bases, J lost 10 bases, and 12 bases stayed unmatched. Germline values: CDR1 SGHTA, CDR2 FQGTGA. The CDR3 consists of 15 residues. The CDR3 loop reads CASSPQPGQGDEQFF. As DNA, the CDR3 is TGTGCCAGCAGCCCACAACCGGGACAGGGAGACGAGCAGTTCTTC.

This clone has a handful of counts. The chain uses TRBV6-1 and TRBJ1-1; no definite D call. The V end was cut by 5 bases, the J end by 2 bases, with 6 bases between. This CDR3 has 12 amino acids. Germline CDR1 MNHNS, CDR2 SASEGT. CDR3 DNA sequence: TGTGCCAGCAGTATACACAACACTGAAGCTTTCTTT. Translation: CASSIHNTEAFF.

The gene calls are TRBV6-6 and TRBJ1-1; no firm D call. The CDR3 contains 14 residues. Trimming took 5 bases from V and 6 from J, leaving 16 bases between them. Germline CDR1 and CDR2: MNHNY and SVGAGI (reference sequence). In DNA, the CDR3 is TGTGCCAGCAGTCCCCCGCAGGCCCAGGCTGAAGCTTTCTTT. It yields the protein CASSPPQAQAEAFF.

Written as DNA, the CDR3 is TGTGCCAGCAGTGAGGACAGGGGAAACACCATATATTTT. Translated: CASSEDRGNTIYF. The genes are TRBV6-1 and TRBJ1-3; 7 bases match TRBD1. The V and J ends lost 3 bases and 4 bases, in that order; junction bases with no gene match: 0. The germline CDR1 and CDR2 sequences are MNHNS and SASEGT. The CDR3 sequence is 13 residues long.

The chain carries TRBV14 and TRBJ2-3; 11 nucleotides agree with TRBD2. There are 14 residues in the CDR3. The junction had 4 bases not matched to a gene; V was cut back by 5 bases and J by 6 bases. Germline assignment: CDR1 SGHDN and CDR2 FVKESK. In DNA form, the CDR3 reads TGTGCCAGCAGCTTTACTAGCGGGAGTGATACGCAGTATTTT. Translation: CASSFTSGSDTQYF.

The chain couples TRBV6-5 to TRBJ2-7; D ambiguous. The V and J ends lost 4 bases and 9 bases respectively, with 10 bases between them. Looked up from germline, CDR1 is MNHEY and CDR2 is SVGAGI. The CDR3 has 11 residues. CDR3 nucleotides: TGTGCCAGCAGTTTGGGCCGGCGGCAGTACTTC. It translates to CASSLGRRQYF.

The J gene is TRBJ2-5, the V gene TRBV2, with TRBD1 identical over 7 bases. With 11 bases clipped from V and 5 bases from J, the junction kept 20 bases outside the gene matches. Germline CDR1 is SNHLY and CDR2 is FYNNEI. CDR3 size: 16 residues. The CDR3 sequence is CASPDTRQGTVETQYF. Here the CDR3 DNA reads TGTGCCTCGCCAGACACGAGACAGGGTACGGTGGAGACCCAGTACTTC.

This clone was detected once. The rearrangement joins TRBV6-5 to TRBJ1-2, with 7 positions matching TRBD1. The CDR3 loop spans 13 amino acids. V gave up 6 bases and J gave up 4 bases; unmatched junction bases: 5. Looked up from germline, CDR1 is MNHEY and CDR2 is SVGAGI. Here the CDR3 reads CASRTTGVYGYTF. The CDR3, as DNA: TGTGCCAGCAGAACTACAGGGGTCTATGGCTACACCTTC.

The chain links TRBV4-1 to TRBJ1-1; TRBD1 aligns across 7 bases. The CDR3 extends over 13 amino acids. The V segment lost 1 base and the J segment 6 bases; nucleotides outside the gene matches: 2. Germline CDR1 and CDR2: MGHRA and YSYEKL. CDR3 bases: TGCGCCAGCAGCCAAGTTCAGGGGGCTGAAGCTTTCTTT. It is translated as CASSQVQGAEAFF.

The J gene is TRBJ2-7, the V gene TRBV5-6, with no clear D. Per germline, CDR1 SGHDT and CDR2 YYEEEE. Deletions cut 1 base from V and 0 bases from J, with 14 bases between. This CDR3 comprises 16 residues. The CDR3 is CASSLIAGLRSYEQYF. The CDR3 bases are TGTGCCAGCAGCTTGATCGCCGGGTTACGCTCCTACGAGCAGTACTTC.

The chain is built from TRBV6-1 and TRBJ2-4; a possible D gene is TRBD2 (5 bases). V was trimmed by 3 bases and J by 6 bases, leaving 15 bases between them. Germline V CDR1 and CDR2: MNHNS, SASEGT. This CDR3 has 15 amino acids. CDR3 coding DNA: TGTGCCAGCAGTGATGAGTGGACTCTCGGAAACATTCAGTACTTC. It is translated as CASSDEWTLGNIQYF.

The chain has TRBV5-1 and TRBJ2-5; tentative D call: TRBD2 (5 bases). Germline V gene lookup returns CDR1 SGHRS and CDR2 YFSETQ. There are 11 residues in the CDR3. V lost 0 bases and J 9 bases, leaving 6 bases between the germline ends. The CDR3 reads CASSLDGAQYF. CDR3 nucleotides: TGCGCCAGCAGCTTGGACGGGGCCCAGTACTTC.

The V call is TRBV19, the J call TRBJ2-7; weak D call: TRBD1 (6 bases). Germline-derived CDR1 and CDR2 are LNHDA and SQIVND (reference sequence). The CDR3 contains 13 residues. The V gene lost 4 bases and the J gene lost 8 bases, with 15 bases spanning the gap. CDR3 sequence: CASSTVHREKQYF. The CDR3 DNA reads TGTGCCAGTAGTACGGTTCACAGGGAGAAGCAGTACTTC.

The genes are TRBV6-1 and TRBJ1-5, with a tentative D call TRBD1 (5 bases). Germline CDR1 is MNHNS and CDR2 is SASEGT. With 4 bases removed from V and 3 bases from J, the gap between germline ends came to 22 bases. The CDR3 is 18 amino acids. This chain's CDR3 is CASSVSFGGTQLNQPQHF. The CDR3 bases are TGTGCCAGCAGTGTCAGTTTTGGGGGGACTCAACTCAATCAGCCCCAGCATTTT.

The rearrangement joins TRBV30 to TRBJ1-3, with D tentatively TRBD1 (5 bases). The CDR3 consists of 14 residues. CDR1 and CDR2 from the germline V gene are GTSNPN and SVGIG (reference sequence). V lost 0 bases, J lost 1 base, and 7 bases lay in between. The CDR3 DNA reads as TGTGCCTGGAGTGTCCCAGGGTCTGGAAACACCATATATTTT. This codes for CAWSVPGSGNTIYF.

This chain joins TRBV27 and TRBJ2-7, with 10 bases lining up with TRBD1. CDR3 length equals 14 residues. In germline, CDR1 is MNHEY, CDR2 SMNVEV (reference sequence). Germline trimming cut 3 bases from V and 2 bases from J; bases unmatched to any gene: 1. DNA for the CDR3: TGTGCCAGCAGTTTGGACAGGGGGGCCTACGAGCAGTACTTC. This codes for CASSLDRGAYEQYF.

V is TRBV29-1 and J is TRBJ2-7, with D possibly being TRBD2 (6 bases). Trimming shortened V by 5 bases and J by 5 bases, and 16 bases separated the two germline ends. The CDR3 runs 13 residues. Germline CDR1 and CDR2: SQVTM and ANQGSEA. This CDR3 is CSVWLTGGNEQYF. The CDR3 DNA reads TGCAGCGTTTGGCTGACTGGCGGGAACGAGCAGTACTTC.

CDR3: CASSFTGANVLTF. The CDR3 DNA is TGTGCCAGCAGCTTTACTGGGGCCAACGTCCTGACTTTC. V usage is TRBV5-6 and J usage is TRBJ2-6, with unresolved D. Trimming took 2 bases from V and 2 from J, leaving 2 bases between them. The CDR3 consists of 13 residues. Germline V CDR1 and CDR2: SGHDT, YYEEEE. Together with reference TRBV5-6 and TRBJ2-6, the CDR3 gives the full variable domain: DAGVTQSPTHLIKTRGQQVTLRCSPKSGHDTVSWYQQALGQGPQFIFQYYEEEERQRGNFPDRFSGHQFPNYSSELNVNALLLGDSALYLCASSFTGANVLTFGAGSRLTVL.

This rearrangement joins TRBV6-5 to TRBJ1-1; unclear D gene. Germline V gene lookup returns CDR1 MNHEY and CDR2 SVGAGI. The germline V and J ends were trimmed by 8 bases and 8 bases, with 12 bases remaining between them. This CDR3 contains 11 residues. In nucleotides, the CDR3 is TGTGCCAGCCGGTCGCTCGTCGAAGCTTTCTTT. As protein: CASRSLVEAFF.